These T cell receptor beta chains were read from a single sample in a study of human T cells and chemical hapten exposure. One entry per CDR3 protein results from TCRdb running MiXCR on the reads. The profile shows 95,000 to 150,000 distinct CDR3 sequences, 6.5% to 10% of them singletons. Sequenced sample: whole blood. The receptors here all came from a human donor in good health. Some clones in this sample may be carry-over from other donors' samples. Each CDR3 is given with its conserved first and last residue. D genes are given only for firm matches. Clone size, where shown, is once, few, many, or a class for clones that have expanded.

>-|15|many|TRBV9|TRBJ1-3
CASSVEHHSGNTIYF
TGTGCCAGCAGCGTAGAGCACCACTCTGGAAACACCATATATTTT
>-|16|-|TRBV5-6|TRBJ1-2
CASSLGQRLPNYGYTF
TGTGCCAGCAGCTTGGGACAGCGTCTACCTAACTATGGCTACACCTTC
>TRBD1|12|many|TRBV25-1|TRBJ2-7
CASTGVSYEQYF
TGTGCCAGTACAGGGGTCTCCTACGAGCAGTACTTC
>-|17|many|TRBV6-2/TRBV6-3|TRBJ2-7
CASSFPPLQGISYEQYF
TGTGCCAGCAGTTTCCCTCCACTACAGGGAATCTCCTACGAGCAGTACTTC
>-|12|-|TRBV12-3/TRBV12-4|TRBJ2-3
CATLGGTDTQYF
TGTGCCACCCTAGGGGGCACAGATACGCAGTATTTT
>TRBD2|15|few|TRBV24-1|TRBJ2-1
CATSDSLAGVNEQFF
TGTGCCACCAGTGATTCTCTAGCGGGAGTGAATGAGCAGTTCTTC
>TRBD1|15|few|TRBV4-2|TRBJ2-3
CASSPGTDGTDTQYF
TGTGCCAGCAGCCCCGGGACAGACGGCACAGATACGCAGTATTTT
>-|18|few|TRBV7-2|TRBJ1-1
CASSSILGSGDWNTEAFF
TGTGCCAGCAGCTCGATTCTTGGGTCCGGGGATTGGAACACTGAAGCTTTCTTT
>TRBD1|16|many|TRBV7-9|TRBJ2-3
CASSLTGGRDTDTQYF
TGTGCCAGCAGCCTCACAGGGGGCAGAGACACAGATACGCAGTATTTT
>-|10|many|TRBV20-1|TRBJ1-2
CSAIDDGYTF
TGCAGTGCCATTGATGATGGCTACACCTTC
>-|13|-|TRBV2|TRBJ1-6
CASSESANSPLHF
TGTGCCAGCAGTGAGTCAGCAAATTCACCCCTCCACTTT
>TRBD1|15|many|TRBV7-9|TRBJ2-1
CASSPDRGSDNEQFF
TGTGCCAGCAGTCCCGACAGGGGGTCTGACAATGAGCAGTTCTTC
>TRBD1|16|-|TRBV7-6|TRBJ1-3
CASSLRGQDSGNTIYF
TGTGCCAGCAGCCTTAGGGGACAGGACTCTGGAAACACCATATATTTT
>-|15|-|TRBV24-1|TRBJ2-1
CATSAGASVRNEQFF
TGTGCCACCAGTGCAGGGGCTAGCGTTAGAAATGAGCAGTTCTTC
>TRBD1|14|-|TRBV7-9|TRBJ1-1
CASSRQGAVTEAFF
TGTGCCAGCAGCCGGCAGGGGGCTGTTACTGAAGCTTTCTTT
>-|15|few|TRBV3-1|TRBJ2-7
CASSRTGGASYEQYF
TGTGCCAGCAGCCGCACAGGGGGGGCCTCCTACGAGCAGTACTTC
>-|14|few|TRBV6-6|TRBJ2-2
CASSYSVETGELFF
TGTGCCAGCAGTTACTCGGTCGAGACCGGGGAGCTGTTTTTT
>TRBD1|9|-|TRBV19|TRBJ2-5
CAGQGDQYF
TGTGCCGGACAGGGCGACCAGTACTTC
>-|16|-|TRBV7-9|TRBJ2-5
CASSLGETSAWETQYF
TGTGCCAGCAGCTTAGGAGAGACTAGTGCGTGGGAGACCCAGTACTTC
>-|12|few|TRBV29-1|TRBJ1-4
CSVNGVRDELFF
TGCAGCGTTAACGGGGTCCGGGACGAACTGTTTTTT
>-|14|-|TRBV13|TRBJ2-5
CASSTWTAQETQYF
TGTGCCAGCAGCACCTGGACGGCACAAGAGACCCAGTACTTC
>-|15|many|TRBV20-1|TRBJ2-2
CSASGPRGWDGELFF
TGCAGTGCTAGCGGCCCCCGGGGGTGGGACGGGGAGCTGTTTTTT
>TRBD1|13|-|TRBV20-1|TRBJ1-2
CSAWDSSNYGYTF
TGCAGTGCTTGGGACAGCTCTAACTATGGCTACACCTTC
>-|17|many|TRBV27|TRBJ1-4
CASSPDRQEGTNEKLFF
TGTGCCAGCAGCCCCGACAGGCAGGAGGGAACTAATGAAAAACTGTTTTTT
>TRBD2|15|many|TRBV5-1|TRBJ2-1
CASSLDRGEWGEQFF
TGCGCCAGCAGCTTGGACCGGGGGGAATGGGGTGAGCAGTTCTTC
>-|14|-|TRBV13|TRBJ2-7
CASSWAGTEYEQYF
TGTGCCAGCAGCTGGGCCGGGACTGAATACGAGCAGTACTTC